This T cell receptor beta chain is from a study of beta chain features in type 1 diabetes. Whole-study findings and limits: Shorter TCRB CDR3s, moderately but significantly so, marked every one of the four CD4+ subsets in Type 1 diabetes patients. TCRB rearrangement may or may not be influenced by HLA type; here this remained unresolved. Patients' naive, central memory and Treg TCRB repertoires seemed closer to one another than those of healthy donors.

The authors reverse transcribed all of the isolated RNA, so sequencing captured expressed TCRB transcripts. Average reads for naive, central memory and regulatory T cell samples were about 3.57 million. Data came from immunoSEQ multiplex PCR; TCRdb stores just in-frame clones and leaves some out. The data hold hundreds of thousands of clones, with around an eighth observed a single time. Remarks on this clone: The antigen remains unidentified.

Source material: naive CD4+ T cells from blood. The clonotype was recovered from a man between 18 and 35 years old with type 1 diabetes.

The CDR3 here is CASSFGDTNNSPLHF. CDR3 nucleotides: TGCGCCAGCAGCTTCGGGGACACTAATAATTCACCCCTCCACTTT. This sequence joins TRBV5-1 and TRBJ1-6; a weak D match, TRBD1 (6 bases). This CDR3 has 15 residues. Germline CDR1 and CDR2: SGHRS and YFSETQ. Trimming cost V 2 bases and J 5 bases, with 11 bases left between them. The complete variable domain, with remaining parts taken from reference TRBV5-1 and TRBJ1-6, reads KAGVTQTPRYLIKTRGQQVTLSCSPISGHRSVSWYQQTPGQGLQFLFEYFSETQRNKGNFPGRFSGRQFSNSRSEMNVSTLELGDSALYLCASSFGDTNNSPLHFGNGTRLTVT.